This T cell receptor beta chain originates from a study of T cells in Graves' hyperthyroidism and ophthalmopathy. Study-level background: Specimen type is peripheral blood, collected at initial diagnosis prior to any treatment.

Study-level results: Ophthalmopathy and stable hyperthyroidism were told apart by a 13 V-J model.

From RNA transcripts, TCR beta CDR3 regions were amplified. Primed by the HTBI set, a first-round RT-PCR was run on the TCR CDR3. One entry per CDR3 protein, called by TCRdb with MiXCR from the multiplex PCR reads. This sample has about 250,000 distinct CDR3 sequences, with about 20% found just once. This clonotype was recorded many times. Antigen: not known. J gave up 10 bases and V 5 bases, and 14 bases lay outside the gene matches. Germline CDR1 is LNHDA and CDR2 is SQIVND (reference sequence). The CDR3 is made up of 16 amino acids. Diagnosing involved the use of clinical symptoms, serum thyroxine and TRAb, thyroid ultrasound and orbital computed tomography.

This receptor was taken from a man aged 30-40 years with Graves' ophthalmopathy. The chain employs TRBV19 and TRBJ2-1; 10 bases are a match to TRBD2. Material for sequencing was blood. The CDR3 DNA follows: TGTGCCAGTAGTGTTGCGCATCTAGCGGGAGAGCACGAGCAGTTCTTC. Translating it yields CASSVAHLAGEHEQFF.